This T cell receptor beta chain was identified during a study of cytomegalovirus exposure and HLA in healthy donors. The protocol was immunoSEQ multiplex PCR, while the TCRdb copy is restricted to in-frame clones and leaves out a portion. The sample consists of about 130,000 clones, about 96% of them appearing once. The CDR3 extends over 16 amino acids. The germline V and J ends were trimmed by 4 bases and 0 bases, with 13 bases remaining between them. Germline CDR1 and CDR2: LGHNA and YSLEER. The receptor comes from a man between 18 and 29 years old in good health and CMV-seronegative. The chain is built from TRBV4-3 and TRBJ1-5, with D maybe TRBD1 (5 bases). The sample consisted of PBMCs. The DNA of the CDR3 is TGCGCCAGCAGCCCAACGACAGCATATAGCAATCAGCCCCAGCATTTT. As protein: CASSPTTAYSNQPQHF.